These T cell receptor beta chains were read from a single sample in a study of T cell responses to AZD1222 COVID-19 vaccine. Using immunoSEQ multiplex PCR, the repertoire was profiled, and TCRdb retains in-frame clones only, with some absent. The sample carries over 150,000 clones, 80% to 90% recorded once. Sample: peripheral blood, taken on day 0 of AZD1222 vaccination. The receptors originated from an adult in good health. Both conserved end residues are part of each CDR3. The order of the fields is CDR3 protein, CDR3 DNA, D gene, CDR3 length, J gene, V gene, clone size. D genes are given only for firm matches. Not all rows give a size; the values are once, few, many and, for expanded clones, a class.

CDR3aa: CATSLRGTQYF
CDR3nt: TGTGCCACCAGCCTACGGGGGACCCAGTACTTC
d_gene: NA
len: 11
j_gene: TRBJ2-5
v_gene: TRBV15
abundance: NA

CDR3aa: CASMSSVWGTDTQYF
CDR3nt: TGTGCCAGCATGTCCAGCGTCTGGGGCACAGATACGCAGTATTTT
d_gene: NA
len: 15
j_gene: TRBJ2-3
v_gene: TRBV28
abundance: NA

CDR3aa: CASSQEGSSEEQYF
CDR3nt: TGTGCCAGCAGCCAAGAGGGGTCCTCCGAGGAGCAGTACTTC
d_gene: NA
len: 14
j_gene: TRBJ2-7
v_gene: TRBV4-2
abundance: NA

CDR3aa: CASSLGGLTGQLEQYF
CDR3nt: TGTGCCAGCAGCTTGGGGGGGTTGACAGGGCAGCTCGAGCAGTACTTC
d_gene: TRBD1
len: 16
j_gene: TRBJ2-7
v_gene: TRBV5-5
abundance: NA

CDR3aa: CASSFAEANYGYTF
CDR3nt: TGTGCCAGCAGCTTTGCGGAAGCTAACTATGGCTACACCTTC
d_gene: NA
len: 14
j_gene: TRBJ1-2
v_gene: TRBV7-8
abundance: NA

CDR3aa: CASSLISGPYGYTF
CDR3nt: TGTGCCAGCAGTTTAATCTCAGGCCCCTATGGCTACACCTTC
d_gene: NA
len: 14
j_gene: TRBJ1-2
v_gene: TRBV28
abundance: NA

CDR3aa: CASSPAGSGGGQNIQYF
CDR3nt: TGCGCCAGCAGCCCGGCAGGTTCTGGCGGGGGGCAAAACATTCAGTACTTC
d_gene: TRBD2
len: 17
j_gene: TRBJ2-4
v_gene: TRBV5-1
abundance: NA

CDR3aa: CASSLLLKDYEQYF
CDR3nt: TGTGCCAGCAGCCTACTTTTAAAGGACTACGAGCAGTACTTC
d_gene: NA
len: 14
j_gene: TRBJ2-7
v_gene: TRBV5-6
abundance: NA

CDR3aa: CASSLQGAGPYEQYF
CDR3nt: TGTGCCAGCAGCTTACAGGGGGCAGGACCCTACGAGCAGTACTTC
d_gene: TRBD1
len: 15
j_gene: TRBJ2-7
v_gene: TRBV5-4
abundance: NA

CDR3aa: CASNSGGHQETQYF
CDR3nt: TGCGCCAGCAATAGCGGGGGGCACCAAGAGACCCAGTACTTC
d_gene: TRBD2
len: 14
j_gene: TRBJ2-5
v_gene: TRBV5-1
abundance: NA

CDR3aa: CASSSRDALEAFF
CDR3nt: TGTGCCAGCAGTTCGAGGGACGCTCTTGAAGCTTTCTTT
d_gene: NA
len: 13
j_gene: TRBJ1-1
v_gene: TRBV28
abundance: NA

CDR3aa: CASSYYGLSTDTQYF
CDR3nt: TGTGCCAGCAGTTACTATGGGTTGAGCACAGATACGCAGTATTTT
d_gene: NA
len: 15
j_gene: TRBJ2-3
v_gene: TRBV6-5
abundance: NA

CDR3aa: CASSSPGQGGYTF
CDR3nt: TGTGCCAGCAGCTCCCCGGGGCAGGGCGGCTACACCTTC
d_gene: NA
len: 13
j_gene: TRBJ1-2
v_gene: TRBV7-3
abundance: NA

CDR3aa: CASSYINEQFF
CDR3nt: TGTGCCAGCAGTTACATCAATGAGCAGTTCTTC
d_gene: NA
len: 11
j_gene: TRBJ2-1
v_gene: TRBV6-5
abundance: NA

CDR3aa: CASSDRIYEQYF
CDR3nt: TGTGCCAGCAGTGACAGGATCTACGAGCAGTACTTC
d_gene: NA
len: 12
j_gene: TRBJ2-7
v_gene: TRBV2
abundance: NA

CDR3aa: CASTIGDTEAFF
CDR3nt: TGTGCCAGCACGATCGGGGACACTGAAGCTTTCTTT
d_gene: NA
len: 12
j_gene: TRBJ1-1
v_gene: TRBV2
abundance: NA

CDR3aa: CASSLVSAYTGELFF
CDR3nt: TGCGCCAGCAGCTTGGTGTCGGCCTACACCGGGGAGCTGTTTTTT
d_gene: NA
len: 15
j_gene: TRBJ2-2
v_gene: TRBV5-1
abundance: NA

CDR3aa: CASSVGTGGGDPTEAFF
CDR3nt: TGTGCCAGCAGCGTAGGGACAGGGGGCGGCGACCCCACTGAAGCTTTCTTT
d_gene: TRBD1
len: 17
j_gene: TRBJ1-1
v_gene: TRBV9
abundance: once

CDR3aa: CSADTSGSSQETQYF
CDR3nt: TGCAGCGCCGATACTAGCGGGAGTTCCCAAGAGACCCAGTACTTC
d_gene: TRBD2
len: 15
j_gene: TRBJ2-5
v_gene: TRBV29-1
abundance: NA

CDR3aa: CASSPDLGNQPQHF
CDR3nt: TGTGCCAGCAGCCCGGATCTGGGCAATCAGCCCCAGCATTTT
d_gene: NA
len: 14
j_gene: TRBJ1-5
v_gene: TRBV7-9
abundance: NA

CDR3aa: CASSPEGANVLTF
CDR3nt: TGTGCCAGCTCACCCGAAGGGGCCAACGTCCTGACTTTC
d_gene: NA
len: 13
j_gene: TRBJ2-6
v_gene: TRBV18
abundance: NA

CDR3aa: CASSGYSSNEKLFF
CDR3nt: TGCGCCAGCAGCGGATACAGCAGTAATGAAAAACTGTTTTTT
d_gene: NA
len: 14
j_gene: TRBJ1-4
v_gene: TRBV5-1
abundance: NA

CDR3aa: CASSLAGQLNTEAFF
CDR3nt: TGTGCCAGCAGCTTAGCGGGACAGTTGAACACTGAAGCTTTCTTT
d_gene: TRBD1
len: 15
j_gene: TRBJ1-1
v_gene: TRBV13
abundance: NA

CDR3aa: CASSLPGTSEEGEQFF
CDR3nt: TGCGCCAGCAGTCTCCCGGGGACTAGCGAAGAAGGTGAGCAGTTCTTC
d_gene: TRBD2
len: 16
j_gene: TRBJ2-1
v_gene: TRBV23-1
abundance: NA

CDR3aa: CASSLEGAQPQHF
CDR3nt: TGCGCCAGCAGCTTGGAGGGGGCCCAGCCCCAGCATTTT
d_gene: TRBD1
len: 13
j_gene: TRBJ1-5
v_gene: TRBV5-1
abundance: NA

CDR3aa: CASSNRTDTPYYEQYF
CDR3nt: TGTGCCAGCAGCAACCGGACAGACACACCCTACTACGAGCAGTACTTC
d_gene: NA
len: 16
j_gene: TRBJ2-7
v_gene: TRBV21-1
abundance: NA

CDR3aa: CSVYGIQDLNTEAFF
CDR3nt: TGCAGCGTTTATGGGATACAGGATTTGAACACTGAAGCTTTCTTT
d_gene: NA
len: 15
j_gene: TRBJ1-1
v_gene: TRBV29-1
abundance: few

CDR3aa: CSVEGQVAYEQYF
CDR3nt: TGCAGCGTTGAGGGCCAGGTCGCCTACGAGCAGTACTTC
d_gene: NA
len: 13
j_gene: TRBJ2-7
v_gene: TRBV29-1
abundance: NA

CDR3aa: CASSWISNQPQHF
CDR3nt: TGTGCCAGCAGCTGGATTAGCAATCAGCCCCAGCATTTT
d_gene: NA
len: 13
j_gene: TRBJ1-5
v_gene: TRBV6-5
abundance: NA

CDR3aa: CASRGKAPTVNYGYTF
CDR3nt: TGTGCCAGCAGAGGGAAGGCCCCCACAGTTAACTATGGCTACACCTTC
d_gene: NA
len: 16
j_gene: TRBJ1-2
v_gene: TRBV19
abundance: NA

CDR3aa: CASMAGGQETQYF
CDR3nt: TGTGCCAGCATGGCGGGGGGCCAAGAGACCCAGTACTTC
d_gene: TRBD2
len: 13
j_gene: TRBJ2-5
v_gene: TRBV6-5
abundance: NA

CDR3aa: CASSLGQMNTEAFF
CDR3nt: TGTGCCAGCAGCCTGGGACAGATGAACACTGAAGCTTTCTTT
d_gene: TRBD1
len: 14
j_gene: TRBJ1-1
v_gene: TRBV6-5
abundance: NA

CDR3aa: CAIGQGEDTEAFF
CDR3nt: TGTGCCATAGGCCAGGGCGAGGACACTGAAGCTTTCTTT
d_gene: NA
len: 13
j_gene: TRBJ1-1
v_gene: TRBV10-3
abundance: NA

CDR3aa: CAWSPTGAGANVLTF
CDR3nt: TGTGCCTGGAGTCCGACAGGGGCTGGGGCCAACGTCCTGACTTTC
d_gene: TRBD1
len: 15
j_gene: TRBJ2-6
v_gene: TRBV30
abundance: NA

CDR3aa: CASSLEGHVNQPQHF
CDR3nt: TGTGCCAGCAGCTTAGAGGGACACGTCAATCAGCCCCAGCATTTT
d_gene: NA
len: 15
j_gene: TRBJ1-5
v_gene: TRBV11-2
abundance: once

CDR3aa: CASTLTGPYEQYF
CDR3nt: TGTGCCAGCACCTTGACAGGACCCTACGAGCAGTACTTC
d_gene: NA
len: 13
j_gene: TRBJ2-7
v_gene: TRBV12-3/TRBV12-4
abundance: NA

CDR3aa: CASSGLGGGSSYEQYF
CDR3nt: TGTGCCAGCAGCGGACTTGGAGGCGGGAGCTCCTACGAGCAGTACTTC
d_gene: TRBD2
len: 16
j_gene: TRBJ2-7
v_gene: TRBV5-6
abundance: NA

CDR3aa: CASSIQGATNEKLFF
CDR3nt: TGTGCCAGTAGTATCCAGGGAGCAACTAATGAAAAACTGTTTTTT
d_gene: NA
len: 15
j_gene: TRBJ1-4
v_gene: TRBV19
abundance: NA

CDR3aa: CASSYGRQTYNSPLHF
CDR3nt: TGTGCCAGCAGTTACGGCAGGCAAACCTATAATTCACCCCTCCACTTT
d_gene: NA
len: 16
j_gene: TRBJ1-6
v_gene: TRBV6-2/TRBV6-3
abundance: NA

CDR3aa: CAWSVLAAYEQYF
CDR3nt: TGTGCCTGGAGTGTATTGGCGGCGTACGAGCAGTACTTC
d_gene: NA
len: 13
j_gene: TRBJ2-7
v_gene: TRBV30
abundance: NA

CDR3aa: CASRGLAGYTF
CDR3nt: TGTGCCAGCAGGGGGCTGGCTGGCTACACCTTC
d_gene: NA
len: 11
j_gene: TRBJ1-2
v_gene: TRBV27
abundance: NA

CDR3aa: CASSTTTYEQYF
CDR3nt: TGCGCCAGCTCGACCACCACCTACGAGCAGTACTTC
d_gene: NA
len: 12
j_gene: TRBJ2-7
v_gene: TRBV10-1
abundance: NA

CDR3aa: CASGLALTGNNEQFF
CDR3nt: TGTGCTAGTGGTTTGGCCCTGACAGGGAACAATGAGCAGTTCTTC
d_gene: TRBD1
len: 15
j_gene: TRBJ2-1
v_gene: TRBV12-5
abundance: NA

CDR3aa: CASLAGGSYNEQFF
CDR3nt: TGTGCCAGCCTAGCGGGAGGGTCCTACAATGAGCAGTTCTTC
d_gene: TRBD2
len: 14
j_gene: TRBJ2-1
v_gene: TRBV6-6
abundance: NA

CDR3aa: CASSDRDLPKDEQYF
CDR3nt: TGTGCCAGCAGCGATCGGGACCTTCCTAAGGACGAGCAGTACTTC
d_gene: NA
len: 15
j_gene: TRBJ2-7
v_gene: TRBV11-1
abundance: NA

CDR3aa: CATRRYRGLDGLSEQFF
CDR3nt: TGTGCCACCAGACGTTACAGGGGGCTAGATGGGCTGTCTGAGCAGTTCTTC
d_gene: TRBD1
len: 17
j_gene: TRBJ2-1
v_gene: TRBV27
abundance: NA

CDR3aa: CASSQDRPNNSPLHF
CDR3nt: TGCGCCAGCAGCCAAGATCGCCCGAATAATTCACCCCTCCACTTT
d_gene: NA
len: 15
j_gene: TRBJ1-6
v_gene: TRBV4-1
abundance: NA

CDR3aa: CASTPLGRETQYF
CDR3nt: TGTGCCAGCACCCCTTTAGGGAGGGAGACCCAGTACTTC
d_gene: NA
len: 13
j_gene: TRBJ2-5
v_gene: TRBV27
abundance: NA

CDR3aa: CASSQAGEGRNIQYF
CDR3nt: TGCGCCAGCAGCCAAGCTGGTGAGGGTAGGAACATTCAGTACTTC
d_gene: NA
len: 15
j_gene: TRBJ2-4
v_gene: TRBV4-3
abundance: NA

CDR3aa: CASSLGVGSSYNEQFF
CDR3nt: TGTGCCAGCAGCTTAGGAGTGGGAAGCTCCTACAATGAGCAGTTCTTC
d_gene: NA
len: 16
j_gene: TRBJ2-1
v_gene: TRBV7-9
abundance: NA

CDR3aa: CASSPAAGGVHPPLHF
CDR3nt: TGTGCCAGCAGCCCTGCTGCAGGGGGGGTTCATCCACCCCTCCACTTT
d_gene: TRBD1
len: 16
j_gene: TRBJ1-6
v_gene: TRBV14
abundance: few

CDR3aa: CASSLRGGAVDTQYF
CDR3nt: TGTGCCAGCAGCTTACGCGGGGGGGCCGTAGATACGCAGTATTTT
d_gene: TRBD2
len: 15
j_gene: TRBJ2-3
v_gene: TRBV7-2
abundance: NA

CDR3aa: CASSPILKSTEAFF
CDR3nt: TGTGCCAGCAGTCCTATTCTAAAGTCCACTGAAGCTTTCTTT
d_gene: NA
len: 14
j_gene: TRBJ1-1
v_gene: TRBV11-2
abundance: NA

CDR3aa: CASSLGVYSLQQFF
CDR3nt: TGTGCCAGCAGCTTAGGAGTTTACTCTCTCCAGCAGTTCTTC
d_gene: NA
len: 14
j_gene: TRBJ2-1
v_gene: TRBV7-8
abundance: NA

CDR3aa: CASSPGQAKLNQPQHF
CDR3nt: TGTGCCAGCAGCCCCGGACAGGCCAAGCTCAATCAGCCCCAGCATTTT
d_gene: TRBD1
len: 16
j_gene: TRBJ1-5
v_gene: TRBV7-2
abundance: NA

CDR3aa: CASSPSDRLTGELFF
CDR3nt: TGTGCCAGCAGCCCCTCGGACAGATTAACCGGGGAGCTGTTTTTT
d_gene: NA
len: 15
j_gene: TRBJ2-2
v_gene: TRBV9
abundance: NA

CDR3aa: CASSQQGHLGTQYF
CDR3nt: TGTGCCAGCAGTCAACAGGGACATCTGGGGACCCAGTACTTC
d_gene: NA
len: 14
j_gene: TRBJ2-5
v_gene: TRBV6-5
abundance: NA